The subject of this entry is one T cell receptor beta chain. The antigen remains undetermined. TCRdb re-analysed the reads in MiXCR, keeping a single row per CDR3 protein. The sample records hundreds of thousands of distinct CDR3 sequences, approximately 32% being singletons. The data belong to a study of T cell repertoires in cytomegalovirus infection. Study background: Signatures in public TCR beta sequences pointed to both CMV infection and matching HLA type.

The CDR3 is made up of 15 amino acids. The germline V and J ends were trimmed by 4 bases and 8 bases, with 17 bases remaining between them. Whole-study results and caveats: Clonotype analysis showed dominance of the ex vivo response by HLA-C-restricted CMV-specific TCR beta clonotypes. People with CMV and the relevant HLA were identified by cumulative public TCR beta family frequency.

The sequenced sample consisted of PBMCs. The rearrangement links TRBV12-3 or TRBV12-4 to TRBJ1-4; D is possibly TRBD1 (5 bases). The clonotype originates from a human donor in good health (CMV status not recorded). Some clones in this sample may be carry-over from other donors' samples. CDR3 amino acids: CASSSDWGSGEKLFF. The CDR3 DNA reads TGTGCCAGCAGTTCGGATTGGGGCTCGGGGGAAAAACTGTTTTTT.